This TCR beta chain came from a study of patients and donors after allogeneic stem cell transplantation. V lost 4 bases, J lost 4 bases, and 13 bases lay in between. CDR3 length: 13 residues. Germline assignment: CDR1 SQVTM and CDR2 ANQGSEA. MiXCR, run by TCRdb on the RT-PCR reads, gives a single entry per CDR3 protein. Of 150,000 to 200,000 distinct CDR3 sequences in the sample, approximately 24% were seen once. This clonotype was counted many times. The TCR comes from a human donor who was either an allogeneic HSCT recipient or a stem cell or donor lymphocyte infusion donor (not recorded which). It is not recorded whose cells these are; they may come from a transplant donor. The specimen was blood, either unsorted or a sorted T cell fraction (not recorded which). The chain is built from TRBV29-1 and TRBJ1-2; the D is unclear. Here the CDR3 reads CSVGVDQIYGYTF. Written as DNA, the CDR3 is TGCAGCGTTGGGGTGGACCAGATCTATGGCTACACCTTC. The full variable domain, its missing parts supplied by reference TRBV29-1 and TRBJ1-2, is SAVISQKPSRDICQRGTSLTIQCQVDSQVTMMFWYRQQPGQSLTLIATANQGSEATYESGFVIDKFPISRPNLTFSTLTVSNMSPEDSSIYLCSVGVDQIYGYTFGSGTRLTVV.